This T cell receptor (beta chain) is drawn from a study of T cells expressing NK-cell markers. Study context: According to the study, TCR beta repertoires originated from sorted CD3+CD56+NKG2C+, CD3+CD56+NKG2C- and CD3+CD56-NKG2C+ T cells.

Study-level findings and limits: The CD3+CD56-NKG2C+ fraction of a handful of donors was likewise dominated by these clonotypes. Of the CD8+ T cell pool in about 6 donors, about 1.0-7.0% was accounted for by dominant NKG2C+ clonotypes.

Following a re-call of the 5' RACE reads, TCRdb has one entry per CDR3 protein and lacks DNA. Listed are about 460,000 distinct CDR3 sequences; roughly 1.4% falls within the top ten. In regard to this clonotype: Its antigen is as yet unknown.

CDR3 length: 16 amino acids. Germline CDR1 reads MGHRA; CDR2 reads YSYEKL. The rearrangement joins TRBV4-1 to TRBJ1-1; checking the TCRdb D call of TRBD1 is not possible without DNA. Sequenced: blood T cells: a sorted CD56 or NKG2C T cell subset, CD4+ or CD8+ T cells, or bulk PBMC T cells (not recorded which). The receptor comes from a woman aged 45-60 years in good health. The chain's CDR3 is CASSQSPGQMDTEAFF.